Listed below are T cell receptor beta chains from one sample, sequenced in a study of T cell responses to AZD1222 COVID-19 vaccine. The repertoire was sequenced with immunoSEQ multiplex PCR; TCRdb's copy has only in-frame clones and lacks some. The sample comprises approximately 140,000 clones, approximately 90% of which are singletons, and roughly 2.8% rests with the top ten. Sequenced here: peripheral blood, sampled on day 0 of AZD1222 vaccination. The receptors stem from an adult in good health. Each CDR3 is given with its conserved first and last residue. Fields, in order: V gene, CDR3 protein.

TRBV5-6	CASSLGESYGYTF
TRBV5-5	CASSSPGGATLNEKLFF
TRBV10-2	CASSPSSGELFF
TRBV2	CASSVTGSGYTF
TRBV6-5	CASRRQGYTEAFF
TRBV28	CASSAVGGGGIWYEQYF
TRBV7-2	CASSPRRGGGPQHF
TRBV7-9	CASSLMGVAESPLHF
TRBV6-5	CASSYRQGGYGYTF
TRBV7-8	CASSPRQGVGGYTF
TRBV5-6	CASSLYRLNIQYF
TRBV7-7	CASSLAANTGELFF
TRBV5-8	CASSLESEKLFF
TRBV5-5	CASSRRDSSYNEQFF
TRBV9	CASSVVPRDYGYTF
TRBV27	CASSLAGSYEQYF
TRBV6-2/TRBV6-3	CASSYVDRSGTEAFF
TRBV4-1	CASSQGVQRGGNEQFF
TRBV7-2	CASSSSRSYQPQHF
TRBV2	CASGSGQGYTGELFF
TRBV9	CASSRGTGELFF
TRBV10-3	CAIRDLNTEAFF
TRBV4-2	CASSQQGPGNQPQHF
TRBV9	CASSPEGSTDTQYF
TRBV2	CASSVFVGQGCFF
TRBV9	CASSVAGRANYGYTF
TRBV5-1	CASRDFWASTDTQYF
TRBV9	CASSVREGDEQYF
TRBV7-3	CASSDQGSTKYEQFF
TRBV19	CARPAQVNEAFF
TRBV4-1	CASSQESGRAEAFF
TRBV7-9	CASSLLVTDTQYF
TRBV13	CASSLPTYGYTF
TRBV6-1	CASSESRLQPQHF
TRBV5-8	CASSLPGPYGYTF
TRBV28	CASSVPGFTEAFF
TRBV6-1	CASSEDRAYQETQYF
TRBV27	CASSPLAEHTGELFF
TRBV28	CASSLVQGGTEKLFF
TRBV10-1	CASSERLGKEQYF
TRBV19	CASSSGEGGDSSPLHF
TRBV11-2	CASSLGGVAEAFF
TRBV14	CASSQGGGGEQYF
TRBV4-1	CASGTLGAVNTEAFF
TRBV7-6	CASSLAGTGSYEQYF
TRBV5-1	CASSLTLAGSYEQYF
TRBV5-5	CASSSQLFRNNEQFF
TRBV18	CASSETGKETQYF
TRBV4-1	CASSQEPGQGKHEQYF
TRBV28	CASSLRELSGNTIYF
TRBV5-1	CASSLVRAGEQYF
TRBV5-1	CASSTGVVSGSTDTQYF
TRBV10-3	CAIRNTGTSGSLYEQYF
TRBV4-1	CASSQRTGDGNTIYF
TRBV24-1	CATSGDNEQFF